This T cell receptor (beta chain) originates from a study of blood T cells in healthy people across ages (dated by TCRdb to the mid-2010s). Context from the whole study: Template switching captured roughly one uniquely barcoded TCR beta cDNA molecule per two T cells in model experiments. The donors were divided into four age groups: young (average about 15 years), middle-aged (roughly 42), aged (approximately 62) and long-lived (roughly 88). The study measured age-related changes in TCR beta repertoire diversity using deep sequencing normalized with unique cDNA molecular identifiers. The study analyzed two additional independent replicas of 1 million unique cDNA reads from the same blood draw for two donors, one aged 18 to 29 and one aged 80 or older.

V and J are truncated by 5 bases and 5 bases respectively, leaving an intervening sequence of 18 bases. The germline V gene (reference sequence) provides CDR1 MNHEY and CDR2 SMNVEV. From cysteine to phenylalanine, the CDR3 is 15 amino acids long. Only CDR3 DNA remains: 45 bases, in frame from the first base. Library preparation was by 5' RACE. Data came from an Illumina HiSeq 2500. A second roughly 7 to 11 cycle PCR used a sample-barcoded 5' primer and a J-beta primer mix. Each TCR beta cDNA molecule received a unique molecular identifier from a template-switch 5' adaptor carrying 12 random nucleotides. Each sample yielded at least 3 million CDR3-containing paired-end reads. The Mint cDNA synthesis kit, primed by a TRBC-specific oligonucleotide, was used to synthesize first-strand cDNA from all RNA. Following uracil-DNA glycosylase treatment, a first 18-cycle PCR with universal primers M1SS and BC2_uni_R was performed on all cDNA. The paper's data handling went like this. Normalization of each sample was performed by random selection of 1 million high-quality reads, each carrying a distinct molecular identifier. Reads with shared molecular identifiers were discarded instead of being binned into consensus sequences. CDR3 identification, clonotype clustering and error correction used MiTCR with a Q25 quality threshold and the strictest error-elimination algorithm. Lower-bound total TCR beta diversity was estimated with a nonparametric unseen species model using Euler transformation. The public reads were reanalyzed by TCRdb: fastp trimming at Q25, MiXCR alignment, in-frame beta chains only. Rows are combined by CDR3 protein, so each entry shows the most common genes and DNA. The V and J calls reflect TCRdb's pipeline rather than the authors' work. The sample table holds around 520,000 distinct CDR3 sequences, of which roughly a quarter were seen once. The ten largest make up approximately 3.3% of the sample.

Overall study outcomes, separate from this receptor: Conclusive comparison of naive and antigen-experienced compartments was prevented by the profiling of bulk unsorted PBMCs. The CMV infection status of donors was not known, potentially confounding age-related changes in expanded clonotypes. Observed TCR beta diversity correlated strongly with the percentage of naive T cells measured by flow cytometry. As age increased, observed TCR beta diversity per million T cells dropped in a roughly linear way, and a significant reduction was already evident by age 40. Estimates of total diversity based on one million sequenced T cells were considered lower bounds and underestimates. Compared with the aged group, more naive CD4+ T cells, fewer expanded clones and increased TCR diversity were shown by the long-lived group, suggesting age selection.

Concerning this clonotype itself: Its recognized antigen is unknown. No much larger clone is present one base from it, and per-base qualities are unavailable.

The donors were roughly 40 Caucasian individuals from Russia, aged 6 to 90 years, who were systemically healthy. Each donor gave roughly 9 milliliters of peripheral blood, drawn into EDTA-treated Vacutainer tubes. Ficoll-Paque density-gradient centrifugation was used to isolate PBMCs, with at least 6 million obtained per sample. Trizol reagent was used to extract total RNA from the PBMCs, yielding at least 5.5 micrograms per sample. For every donor, an aliquot of PBMCs went through flow cytometry to measure the percentages of naive CD45RAhigh/CD27high T cells. This same sample was also taken into another study, of T cells of mothers and their children. Per the second study: Nine systemically healthy Caucasian individuals, comprising three mothers and their six children, were included as donors. cDNA synthesis consumed the entire amount of extracted RNA, loaded at roughly 1.5 ug RNA in each 15 ul reaction. In the second PCR, the M1S primer added sample barcodes and 2-4 random nucleotides. Over 9 million TCR beta CDR3 reads were obtained for each mother, and millions of reads were obtained for each child. TCR recombination output is similarly shaped by thymic selection in related and unrelated pairs, with a minor effect exerted by inherited differences. Normalized repertoire overlap was always found to be slightly, but never significantly, higher in related mother-child pairs than in unrelated mother-child pairs. No persistent microchimeric T cell clones were detected, at a sensitivity of approximately 90 clones per million clonotypes. Deep NGS was used in the study to compare the TCR beta repertoires of mothers and children and to look for features that separate related mother-child pairs from unrelated individuals. On average, the children were roughly 12 +/- 4 years old, while the mothers were about 40 +/- 4 years old. Libraries were sequenced on Illumina HiSeq 2000 with 100+100 nt paired-end reads after adapter ligation with NEBNext reagents. Mother and child libraries were prepared a month apart and sequenced in separate runs to prevent cross-contamination. Each donor had between about 500,000 and 2,300,000 distinct TCR beta clonotypes identified. Naive TCR beta clonotypes were estimated from low-frequency clonotypes matched to each donor's FACS-determined naive share, without sorting.

The sequenced sample consisted of blood. This TCR derives from a boy between 2 and 10 years old in good health. The chain is assembled from TRBV27 and TRBJ2-5, with a weak D call of TRBD2 (5 bases match). The CDR3 here reads CASSPGFPPRETQYF. Read as DNA, the sequence is TGTGCCAGCAGTCCGGGGTTCCCCCCGAGGGAGACCCAGTACTTC.